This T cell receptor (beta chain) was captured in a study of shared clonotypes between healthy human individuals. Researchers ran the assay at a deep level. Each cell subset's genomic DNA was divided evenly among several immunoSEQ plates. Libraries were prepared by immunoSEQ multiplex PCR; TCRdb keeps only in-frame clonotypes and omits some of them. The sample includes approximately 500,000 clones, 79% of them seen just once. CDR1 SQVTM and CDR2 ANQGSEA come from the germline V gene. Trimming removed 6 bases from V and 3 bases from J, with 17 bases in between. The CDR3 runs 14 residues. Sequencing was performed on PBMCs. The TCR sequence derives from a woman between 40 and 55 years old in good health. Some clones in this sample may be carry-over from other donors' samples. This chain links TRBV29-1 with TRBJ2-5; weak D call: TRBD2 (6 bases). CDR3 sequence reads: CSVFREAAKETQYF. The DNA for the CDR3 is TGCAGCGTCTTTAGGGAGGCAGCCAAAGAGACCCAGTACTTC.